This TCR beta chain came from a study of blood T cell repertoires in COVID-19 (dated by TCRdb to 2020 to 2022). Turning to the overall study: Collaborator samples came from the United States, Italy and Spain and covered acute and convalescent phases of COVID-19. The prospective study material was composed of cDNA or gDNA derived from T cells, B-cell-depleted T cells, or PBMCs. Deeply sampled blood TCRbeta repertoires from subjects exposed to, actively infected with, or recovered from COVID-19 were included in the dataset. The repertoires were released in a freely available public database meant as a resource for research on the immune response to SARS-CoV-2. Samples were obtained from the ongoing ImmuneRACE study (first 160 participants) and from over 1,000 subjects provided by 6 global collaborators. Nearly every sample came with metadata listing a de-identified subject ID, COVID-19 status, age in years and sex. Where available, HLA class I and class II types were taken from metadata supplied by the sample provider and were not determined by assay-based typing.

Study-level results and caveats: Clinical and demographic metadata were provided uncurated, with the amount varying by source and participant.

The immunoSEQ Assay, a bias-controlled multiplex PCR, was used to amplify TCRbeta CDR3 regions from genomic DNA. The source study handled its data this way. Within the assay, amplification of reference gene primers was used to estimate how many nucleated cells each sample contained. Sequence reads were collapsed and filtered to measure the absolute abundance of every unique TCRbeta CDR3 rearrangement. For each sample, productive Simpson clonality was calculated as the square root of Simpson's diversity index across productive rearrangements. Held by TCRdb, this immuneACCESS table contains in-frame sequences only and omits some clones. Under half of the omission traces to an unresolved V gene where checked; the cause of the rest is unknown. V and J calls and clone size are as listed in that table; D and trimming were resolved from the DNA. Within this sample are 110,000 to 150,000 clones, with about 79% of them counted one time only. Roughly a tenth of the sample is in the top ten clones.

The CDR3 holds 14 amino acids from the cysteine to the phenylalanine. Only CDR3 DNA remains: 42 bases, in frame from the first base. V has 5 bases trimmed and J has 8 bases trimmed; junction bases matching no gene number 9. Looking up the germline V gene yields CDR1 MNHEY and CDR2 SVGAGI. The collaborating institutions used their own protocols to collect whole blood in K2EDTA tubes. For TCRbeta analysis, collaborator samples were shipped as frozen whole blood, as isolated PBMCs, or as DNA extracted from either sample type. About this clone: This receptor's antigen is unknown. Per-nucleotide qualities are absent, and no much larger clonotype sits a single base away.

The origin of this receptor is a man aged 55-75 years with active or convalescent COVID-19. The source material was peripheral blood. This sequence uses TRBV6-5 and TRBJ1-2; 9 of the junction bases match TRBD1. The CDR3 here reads CASSRGQGVQGYTF. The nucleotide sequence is TGTGCCAGCAGTCGGGGACAGGGCGTACAGGGCTACACCTTC.